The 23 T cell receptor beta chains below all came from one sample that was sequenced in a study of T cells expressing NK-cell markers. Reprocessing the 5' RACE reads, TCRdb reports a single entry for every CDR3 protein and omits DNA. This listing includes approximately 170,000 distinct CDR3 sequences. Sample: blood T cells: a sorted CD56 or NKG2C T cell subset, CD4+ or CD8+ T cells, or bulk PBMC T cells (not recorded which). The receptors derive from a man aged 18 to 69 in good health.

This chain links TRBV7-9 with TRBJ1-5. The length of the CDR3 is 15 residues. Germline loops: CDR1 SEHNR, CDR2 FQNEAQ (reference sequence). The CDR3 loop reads CASSSARELNQPQHF.

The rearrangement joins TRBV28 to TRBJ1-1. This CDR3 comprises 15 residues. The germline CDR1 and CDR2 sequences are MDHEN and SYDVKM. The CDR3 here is CASSLLTNRNTEAFF.

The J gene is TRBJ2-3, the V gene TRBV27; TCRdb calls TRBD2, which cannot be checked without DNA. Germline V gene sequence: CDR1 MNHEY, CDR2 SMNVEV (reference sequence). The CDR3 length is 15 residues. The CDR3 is CASRRSGLVGDTQYF.

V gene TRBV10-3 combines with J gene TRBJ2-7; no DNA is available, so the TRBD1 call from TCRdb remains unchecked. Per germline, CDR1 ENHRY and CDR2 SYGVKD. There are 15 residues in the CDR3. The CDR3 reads CAISGGGKVWDEQYF.

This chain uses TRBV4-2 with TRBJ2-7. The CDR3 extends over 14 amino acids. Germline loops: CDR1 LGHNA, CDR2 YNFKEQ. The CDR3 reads CASSQGEDLREQYF.

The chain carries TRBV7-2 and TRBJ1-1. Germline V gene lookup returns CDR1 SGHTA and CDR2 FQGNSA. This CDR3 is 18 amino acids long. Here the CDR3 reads CASSLASGRLGLNTEAFF.

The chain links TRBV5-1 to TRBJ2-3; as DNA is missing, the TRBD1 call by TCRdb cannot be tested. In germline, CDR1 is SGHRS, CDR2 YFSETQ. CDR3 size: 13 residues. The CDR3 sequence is CASSPASPDTQYF.

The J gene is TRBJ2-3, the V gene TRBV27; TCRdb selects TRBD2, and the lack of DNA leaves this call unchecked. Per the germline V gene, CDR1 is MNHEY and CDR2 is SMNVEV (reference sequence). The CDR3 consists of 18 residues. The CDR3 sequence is CASSLTSGGPTSTDTQYF.

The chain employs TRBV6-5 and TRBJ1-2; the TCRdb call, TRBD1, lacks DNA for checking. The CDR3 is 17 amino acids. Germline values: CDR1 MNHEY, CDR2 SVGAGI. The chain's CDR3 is CASTKKRTVDRNYGYTF.

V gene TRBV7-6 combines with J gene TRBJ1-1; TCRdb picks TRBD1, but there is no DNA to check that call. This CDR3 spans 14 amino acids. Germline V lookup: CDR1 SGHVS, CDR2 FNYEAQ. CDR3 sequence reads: CASSPEVGGTEAFF.

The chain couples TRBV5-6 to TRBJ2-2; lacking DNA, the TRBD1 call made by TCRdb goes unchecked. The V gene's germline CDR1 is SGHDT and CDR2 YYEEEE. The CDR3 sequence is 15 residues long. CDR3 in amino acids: CASSWGGRDTGELFF.

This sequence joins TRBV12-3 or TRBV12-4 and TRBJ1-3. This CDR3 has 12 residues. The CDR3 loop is CASSLGENTIYF.

The CDR3 reads CASSPDTSANTGELFF. The chain recombines TRBV2 with TRBJ2-2. This CDR3 spans 16 amino acids. Germline CDR1 is SNHLY and CDR2 is FYNNEI.

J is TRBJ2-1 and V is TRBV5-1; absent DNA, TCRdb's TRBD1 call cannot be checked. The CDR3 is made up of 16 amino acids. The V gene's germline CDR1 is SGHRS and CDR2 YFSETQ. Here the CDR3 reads CASSLGGGGSYNEQFF. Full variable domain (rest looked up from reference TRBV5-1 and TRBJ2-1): KAGVTQTPRYLIKTRGQQVTLSCSPISGHRSVSWYQQTPGQGLQFLFEYFSETQRNKGNFPGRFSGRQFSNSRSEMNVSTLELGDSALYLCASSLGGGGSYNEQFFGPGTRLTVL.

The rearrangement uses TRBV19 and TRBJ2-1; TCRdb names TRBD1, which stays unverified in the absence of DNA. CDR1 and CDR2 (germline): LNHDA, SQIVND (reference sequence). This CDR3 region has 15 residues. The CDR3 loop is CASSIAQGLLDEQFF.

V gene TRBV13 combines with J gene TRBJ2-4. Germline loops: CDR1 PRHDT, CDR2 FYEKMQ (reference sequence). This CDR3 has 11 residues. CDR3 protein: CASSNQNIQYF.

The CDR3 is CASSQDSSVSYEQYF. The chain has TRBV3-1 and TRBJ2-7. The CDR3 spans 15 residues. Per germline, CDR1 LGHDT and CDR2 YNNKEL (reference sequence).

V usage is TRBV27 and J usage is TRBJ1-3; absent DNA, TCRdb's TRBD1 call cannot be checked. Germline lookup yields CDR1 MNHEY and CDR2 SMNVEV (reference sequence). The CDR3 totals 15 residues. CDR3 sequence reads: CASSRLGAGGNTIYF.

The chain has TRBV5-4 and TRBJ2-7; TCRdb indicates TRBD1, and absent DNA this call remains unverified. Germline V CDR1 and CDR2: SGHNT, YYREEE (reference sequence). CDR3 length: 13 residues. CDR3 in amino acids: CASGEDMPPEQYF.

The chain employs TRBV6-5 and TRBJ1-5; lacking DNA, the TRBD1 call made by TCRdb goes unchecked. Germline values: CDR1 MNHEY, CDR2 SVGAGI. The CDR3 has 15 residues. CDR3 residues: CASSPPGQLNQPQHF.

CDR3 region: CASSAGLAATYEQYF. The chain has TRBV7-2 and TRBJ2-7; the TCRdb call, TRBD2, lacks DNA for checking. The CDR3 has 15 amino acids. Per germline, CDR1 SGHTA and CDR2 FQGNSA.

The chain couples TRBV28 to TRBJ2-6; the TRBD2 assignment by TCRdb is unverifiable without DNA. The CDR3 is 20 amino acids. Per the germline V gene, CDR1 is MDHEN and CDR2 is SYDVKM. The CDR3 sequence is CASSFFGLIADNSGANVLTF.

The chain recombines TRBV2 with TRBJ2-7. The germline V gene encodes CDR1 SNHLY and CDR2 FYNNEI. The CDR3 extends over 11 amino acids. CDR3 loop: CASRYGDEQYF.